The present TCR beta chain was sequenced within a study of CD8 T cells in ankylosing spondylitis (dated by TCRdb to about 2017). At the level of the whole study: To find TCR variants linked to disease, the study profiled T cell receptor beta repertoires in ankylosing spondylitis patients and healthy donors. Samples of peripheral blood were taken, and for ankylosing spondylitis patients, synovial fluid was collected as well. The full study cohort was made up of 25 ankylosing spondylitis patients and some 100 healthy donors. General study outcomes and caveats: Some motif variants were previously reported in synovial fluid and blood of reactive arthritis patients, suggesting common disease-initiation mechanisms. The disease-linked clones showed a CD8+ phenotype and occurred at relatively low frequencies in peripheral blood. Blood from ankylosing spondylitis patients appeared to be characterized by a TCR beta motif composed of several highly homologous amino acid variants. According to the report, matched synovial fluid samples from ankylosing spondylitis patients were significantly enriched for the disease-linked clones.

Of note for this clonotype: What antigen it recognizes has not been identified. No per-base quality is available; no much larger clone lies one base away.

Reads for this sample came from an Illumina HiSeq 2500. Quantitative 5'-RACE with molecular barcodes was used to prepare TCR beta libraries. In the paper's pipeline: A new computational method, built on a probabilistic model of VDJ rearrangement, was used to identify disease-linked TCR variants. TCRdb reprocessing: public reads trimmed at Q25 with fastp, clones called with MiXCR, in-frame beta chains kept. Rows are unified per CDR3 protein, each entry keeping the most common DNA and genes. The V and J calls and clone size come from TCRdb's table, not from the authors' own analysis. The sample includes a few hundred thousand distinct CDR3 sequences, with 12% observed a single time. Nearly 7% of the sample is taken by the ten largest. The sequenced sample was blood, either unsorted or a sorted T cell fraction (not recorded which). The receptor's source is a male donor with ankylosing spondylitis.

The CDR3 here reads CASTPGLAGLETQYF. The sequenced DNA is TGTGCCAGTACGCCGGGACTAGCGGGATTGGAGACCCAGTACTTC. The rearrangement joined TRBV6-1 to TRBJ2-5, with 13 bases matching TRBD2. CDR3 length: 15 amino acids, cysteine to phenylalanine. CDR3 DNA only is kept here, 45 bases in frame from base 1. Germline trimming amounts to 9 bases on V and 5 bases on J, with 9 as the count of junction bases outside the gene matches. The germline V gene sets CDR1 to MNHNS and CDR2 to SASEGT.